This T cell receptor (beta chain) was recorded in a study of T cells after yellow fever vaccination. This clonotype was observed a handful of times. What it binds is unknown. As TCR cDNA was made by 5'RACE template switching, a universal primer site and UMIs were added. TCRdb itself ran the 5' RACE reads through MiXCR, one entry per CDR3 protein. The data contain some 160,000 distinct CDR3 sequences, around 9.3% of them seen just once; the ten biggest clones take up 35% to 40%. Study-level findings and limits: In FACS-sorted repertoires, abundant clonotypes from the bulk population could appear as contaminants. It was a weaker secondary response, yet one that peaked faster, at day 5 versus 15. Clones that expanded after primary vaccination mostly reappeared after the booster (just under 98% CD4, 70% to 90% CD8).

The CDR3 runs 16 residues. The receptor comes from a young man who received the YFV17D yellow fever vaccine. Sequenced here: CD8+ T cells sorted from PBMCs, sampled 45 days after the yellow fever booster vaccination. This rearrangement joins TRBV21-1 to TRBJ2-1; TRBD1, the table's D call, lacks a check against the DNA. TRBV21-1 is a pseudogene locus. In DNA, the CDR3 is TGTGCCAGCAGCATATGCGGGGACAGGGTGCACAATGAGCAGTTCTTC. Translation gives CASSICGDRVHNEQFF.